This entry lists 16 T cell receptor beta chains sequenced from one sample in a study of T cell responses to AZD1222 COVID-19 vaccine. Produced via immunoSEQ multiplex PCR; TCRdb's table is partial and in-frame only. The table has 84,000 or so clones, 87% seen once; the top ten hold roughly 1.6%. This material consisted of peripheral blood, taken on day 0 of AZD1222 vaccination. Receptors originate from an adult in good health.

The CDR3 DNA sequence: TGTGCCAGCAGTTACGGGGGACAGGTCTATGGCTACACCTTC. It translates to CASSYGGQVYGYTF. The chain links TRBV6-5 to TRBJ1-2, with 8 bases that match TRBD1. With V trimmed by 2 bases and J by 4 bases, 3 bases remained unmatched. The CDR3 contains 14 residues. Germline CDR1 is MNHEY and CDR2 is SVGAGI.

This clone was seen just once. The genes are TRBV7-8 and TRBJ1-1; TRBD1 matches 10 bases. The V segment lost 2 bases and the J segment 0 bases; nucleotides outside the gene matches: 6. In germline, CDR1 is SGHVS, CDR2 FQNEAQ. There are 17 residues in the CDR3. CDR3 coding DNA: TGTGCCAGCAGCTTATGGGACAGGGGATTTATGAACACTGAAGCTTTCTTT. As protein: CASSLWDRGFMNTEAFF.

The chain combines TRBV5-1 with TRBJ1-1; 10 nucleotides match TRBD1. The V gene's germline CDR1 is SGHRS and CDR2 YFSETQ. Trimming at V came to 2 bases and at J to 0 bases, leaving 4 bases not matched to a gene. The CDR3 covers 16 residues. The CDR3 bases are TGCGCCAGCAGCTTCGACAGGGGGCGACTGAACACTGAAGCTTTCTTT. Translating gives CASSFDRGRLNTEAFF.

In nucleotides, the CDR3 is TGTGCCAGCAGTGAAGGTAGACAGCTTTCAGCTTTCTTT. It codes for CASSEGRQLSAFF. The chain recombines TRBV6-1 with TRBJ1-1, with D tentatively TRBD1 (5 bases). The germline V gene encodes CDR1 MNHNS and CDR2 SASEGT. The CDR3 length is 13 residues. Between the trimmed V and J ends, which lost 1 base and 10 bases, there was a span of 13 bases.

This chain links TRBV19 with TRBJ1-4; D is perhaps TRBD1 (6 bases). Deletions cut 8 bases from V and 2 bases from J, with 18 bases between. Per the germline V gene, CDR1 is LNHDA and CDR2 is SQIVND (reference sequence). The CDR3 is made up of 16 amino acids. CDR3 protein: CASARGVGATNEKLFF. CDR3 sequence (DNA): TGTGCCAGTGCCAGAGGGGTGGGGGCTACTAATGAAAAACTGTTTTTT.

V gene TRBV6-1 combines with J gene TRBJ1-6; D unclear. CDR3 length: 11 residues. V was cut by 2 bases and J by 16 bases, with 9 bases left in between. The germline CDR1 and CDR2 sequences are MNHNS and SASEGT. The CDR3 nucleotides read TGTGCCAGCAGTGAAATAGCCGGACTCCACTTT. It translates to CASSEIAGLHF.

This chain connects TRBV3-1 (or the pseudogene TRBV3-2) to TRBJ1-1; TRBD1 aligns across 11 bases. Germline assignment: CDR1 LGHDT and CDR2 YNNKEL (reference sequence). The CDR3 loop spans 15 amino acids. The ends lost 0 bases at V and 5 bases at J; junction bases unmatched: 2. CDR3 sequence reads: CASSQEGTGGTEAFF. Written as DNA, the CDR3 is TGTGCCAGCAGCCAAGAAGGGACAGGGGGGACTGAAGCTTTCTTT.

The J gene is TRBJ1-5, the V gene TRBV7-9, with a possible D match to TRBD1 (6 bases). Germline V gene lookup returns CDR1 SEHNR and CDR2 FQNEAQ (reference sequence). The length of the CDR3 is 17 residues. V lost 0 bases, J lost 0 bases, and 12 bases lay in between. The CDR3 nucleotides are TGTGCCAGCAGCTTAGCGGGGGGGGCTCGTAGCAATCAGCCCCAGCATTTT. Amino acids: CASSLAGGARSNQPQHF.

The chain employs TRBV27 and TRBJ1-6; D not resolved. Germline V gene data show CDR1 as MNHEY and CDR2 as SMNVEV (reference sequence). This CDR3 is 18 amino acids long. Trimming removed 5 bases from V and 9 bases from J, with 26 bases in between. DNA for the CDR3: TGTGCCAGCAGTAGAGGAGGCAGAGGGAATCGTTTGGGTTCACCCCTCCACTTT. Its protein product is CASSRGGRGNRLGSPLHF.

This sequence joins TRBV19 and TRBJ2-5, with D perhaps assigned TRBD1 or TRBD2 (7 bases each). The CDR3 spans 16 residues. V lost 4 bases, J lost 0 bases, and 15 bases lay in between. The germline CDR1 and CDR2 sequences are LNHDA and SQIVND (reference sequence). The CDR3 is CASSRQGGRYQETQYF. Written as DNA, the CDR3 is TGTGCCAGTAGTAGACAGGGAGGGAGGTACCAAGAGACCCAGTACTTC.

The J gene is TRBJ1-2, the V gene TRBV27, with TRBD1 matching 7 bases. The CDR3 is 16 amino acids. Germline assignment: CDR1 MNHEY and CDR2 SMNVEV (reference sequence). Losses at the gene ends were 4 bases for V and 8 bases for J; bases not matched to a gene: 16. The CDR3 loop is CASSWDQTGTNGGYTF. The CDR3 DNA follows: TGTGCCAGCAGTTGGGACCAGACAGGGACTAACGGGGGCTACACCTTC.

The chain links TRBV29-1 to TRBJ1-2; D is possibly TRBD1 (5 bases). This CDR3 comprises 14 residues. CDR1 is SQVTM, CDR2 ANQGSEA, per germline. Trimming took 5 bases from V and 8 from J, leaving 21 bases between them. The CDR3: CSVWIRGVSEGYTF. The CDR3 DNA follows: TGCAGCGTTTGGATCCGGGGGGTCTCTGAGGGCTACACCTTC.

V is TRBV15 and J is TRBJ1-3; D possibly corresponds to TRBD1 (5 bases). With 0 bases removed from V and 2 bases from J, the gap between germline ends came to 8 bases. The CDR3 consists of 15 residues. Germline lookup yields CDR1 LNHNV and CDR2 YYDKDF (reference sequence). The CDR3 sequence: CATSRDPGAGNTIYF. The CDR3, as DNA: TGTGCCACCAGCAGAGATCCGGGGGCTGGAAACACCATATATTTT.

This CDR3 is CASSVDRGLTEAFF. The CDR3 coding sequence is TGTGCCAGCAGTGTAGACAGGGGGCTGACTGAAGCTTTCTTT. J is TRBJ1-1 and V is TRBV2, with 10 positions matching TRBD1. Trimming at V came to 4 bases and at J to 5 bases, leaving 4 bases not matched to a gene. Per the germline V gene, CDR1 is SNHLY and CDR2 is FYNNEI. This CDR3 spans 14 amino acids.

This clone was counted once. The chain joins TRBV12-3 or TRBV12-4 to TRBJ1-2; D might be TRBD1 (6 bases). The CDR3 covers 11 residues. V dropped 6 bases and J dropped 7 bases, with 9 bases sitting between them. The CDR3 loop reads CASRETGGYTF. The CDR3 region has the DNA TGTGCCAGCAGGGAGACAGGTGGCTACACCTTC.

The chain is built from TRBV2 and TRBJ1-1, with D unclear. The germline V and J ends were trimmed by 2 bases and 1 base, with 8 bases remaining between them. The CDR3 extends over 14 amino acids. The V gene's germline CDR1 is SNHLY and CDR2 FYNNEI. DNA of the CDR3: TGTGCCAGCAGTGAACCTGCAGGGAACACTGAAGCTTTCTTT. Its protein is CASSEPAGNTEAFF.